This T cell receptor (beta chain) emerged from a study of OX40 agonist ivuxolimab in advanced cancers. Looking at the study overall: Enrolled patients in dose escalation had cancers that were hepatocellular carcinoma, melanoma, renal cell or head and neck cancer. Broader study findings: The study did not work out the antigen specificity of the expanded peripheral T cells.

A remark on this clone: As yet, its antigen is unknown.

Blood got drawn at baseline, again on cycle 4 day 1, and then on cycle 7 day 1. Sequenced by immunoSEQ multiplex PCR; TCRdb stores in-frame clones only, minus some. Altogether about 90,000 clones are present, approximately 90% being singletons, with the ten largest covering 0.25% to 0.35%. The receptor comes from an adult with an advanced solid tumor such as melanoma, head and neck, liver or kidney cancer. The sample consisted of CD4+ or CD8+ T cells sorted from blood, taken in a trial of the OX40 agonist ivuxolimab.

The CDR3: CASSPGQGFYEQYF. As DNA, the CDR3 is TGCGCCAGCAGCCCGGGACAGGGGTTCTACGAGCAGTACTTC. V is TRBV5-1 and J is TRBJ2-7, with 10 nucleotides matching TRBD1. V shed 4 bases, J shed 3 bases, and the junction held 4 bases outside the gene matches. Germline V gene lookup returns CDR1 SGHRS and CDR2 YFSETQ. CDR3 length: 14 residues.